This TCR beta chain was recovered during a study of Tregs in tolerant kidney transplant recipients. With regard to this clone: As yet, its antigen is unknown. From the germline J gene comes the end of the CDR3, since the read stops 3 residues before it.

Trimming cost V 6 bases and J 0 bases, with 7 bases left between them. CDR1 and CDR2 (germline): DFQATT, SNEGSKA (reference sequence). This CDR3 region has 12 residues. CD4+CD25+CD127- Tregs, CD4+CD25- non-Tregs, CD4 and CD8 cells were sorted. Repertoires were generated with immunoSEQ multiplex PCR, while TCRdb's copy carries only in-frame clones and drops some. This sample's clone table lists 50,000 or so clones. Study findings and constraints: Nucleotide sequences could not be compared across some patients' samples due to primer changes.

Sample: CD4+ T cells from blood, taken before the transplant. The chain joins TRBV20-1 to TRBJ2-3; D not resolved. The sequence was obtained from a human donor who received a combined kidney and bone marrow transplant. The chain's CDR3 is CSAPGSTDTQYF. The part of the CDR3 DNA that was read is TGCAGTGCCCCAGGAAGCACAGATACG.